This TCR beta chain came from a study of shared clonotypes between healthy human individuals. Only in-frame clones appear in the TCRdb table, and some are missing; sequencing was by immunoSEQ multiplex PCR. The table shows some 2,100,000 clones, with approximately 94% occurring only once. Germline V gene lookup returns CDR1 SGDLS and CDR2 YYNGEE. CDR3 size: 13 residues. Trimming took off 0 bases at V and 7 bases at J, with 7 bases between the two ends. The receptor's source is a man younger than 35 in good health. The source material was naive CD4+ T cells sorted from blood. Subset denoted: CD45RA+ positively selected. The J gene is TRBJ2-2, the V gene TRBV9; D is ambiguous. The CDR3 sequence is CASSVEGNGELFF. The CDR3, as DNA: TGTGCCAGCAGCGTAGAAGGGAACGGGGAGCTGTTTTTT.